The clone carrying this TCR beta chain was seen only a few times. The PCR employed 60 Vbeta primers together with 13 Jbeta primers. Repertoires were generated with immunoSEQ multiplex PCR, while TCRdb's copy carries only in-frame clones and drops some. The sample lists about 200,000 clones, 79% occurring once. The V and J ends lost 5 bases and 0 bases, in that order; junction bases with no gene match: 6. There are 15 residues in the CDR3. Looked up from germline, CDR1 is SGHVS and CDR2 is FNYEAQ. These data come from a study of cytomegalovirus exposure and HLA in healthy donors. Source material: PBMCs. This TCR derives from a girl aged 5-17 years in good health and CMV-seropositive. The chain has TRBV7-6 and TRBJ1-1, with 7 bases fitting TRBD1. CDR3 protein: CASSPGQDMNTEAFF. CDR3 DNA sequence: TGTGCCAGCAGCCCCGGACAGGACATGAACACTGAAGCTTTCTTT.